The 25 T cell receptor beta chains below were found in one sample sequenced in a study of T cells in narcolepsy (dated by TCRdb to 2017 to 2018). The library relied on the immunoSEQ multiplex PCR assay. Entries here come from immuneACCESS through TCRdb and include only in-frame sequences with V and J called. Some clones fail to appear in such tables; in the studies checked, an unresolved V gene covers under half of the shortfall, and the cause of the remainder is unknown. Present in this sample are under 35,000 clones, more than 75% of which were seen just once. The ten largest clones represent 2% to 3% of the sample. Sequenced: CD45RA- memory CD4+ T cells from PBMCs. This specimen's cell subset or site label, interpreted: memory T cells sorted ex vivo from peripheral blood. The receptor set was obtained from a human donor with narcolepsy.

In its sample, this clone was seen once. The chain has TRBV18 and TRBJ2-1; D not certain. The germline V and J ends were trimmed by 4 bases and 7 bases, with 11 bases remaining between them. CDR1 and CDR2 (germline): KGHSH, LQKENI. The CDR3 consists of 13 residues. CDR3: CASSRAPRNEQFF. CDR3 nucleotides: TGTGCCAGCTCACGGGCTCCCAGAAATGAGCAGTTCTTC.

The chain employs TRBV29-1 and TRBJ2-1; TRBD1 might be the D (7 bases). Germline V gene data show CDR1 as SQVTM and CDR2 as ANQGSEA. V lost 6 bases and J 7 bases, leaving 16 bases between the germline ends. The length of the CDR3 is 13 residues. CDR3 coding DNA: TGCAGCGTGGAGGGACAGTTCGGGAATGAGCAGTTCTTC. Protein: CSVEGQFGNEQFF.

The chain has TRBV29-1 and TRBJ2-1; D not resolved. CDR1 and CDR2 from the germline V gene are SQVTM and ANQGSEA. V was trimmed by 4 bases and J by 12 bases, leaving 16 bases between them. The CDR3 runs 12 residues. CDR3 nucleotide sequence: TGCAGCGTTGTGGCCGCCGGTCGGGTGCAGTTCTTC. This translates into CSVVAAGRVQFF.

The chain has TRBV7-9 and TRBJ1-2; weak D call: TRBD1 (6 bases). This CDR3 is 15 amino acids long. Between the trimmed V and J ends, which lost 1 base and 5 bases, there was a span of 14 bases. CDR1 and CDR2 (germline): SEHNR, FQNEAQ (reference sequence). CDR3: CASSLGADRSYGYTF. The CDR3 DNA is TGTGCCAGCAGCTTAGGGGCCGACAGGTCGTATGGCTACACCTTC.

In its sample, this clone was seen once. The chain is built from TRBV6-1 and TRBJ2-5, with D possibly TRBD1 on 5 matching bases. V was clipped by 8 bases and J by 1 base, with 11 bases between them. The germline V gene encodes CDR1 MNHNS and CDR2 SASEGT. This CDR3 has 13 residues. The CDR3 here is CASGRVPQETQYF. CDR3 nucleotide sequence: TGTGCCAGCGGCAGGGTGCCCCAAGAGACCCAGTACTTC.

The rearrangement links TRBV28 to TRBJ2-7; 7 bases agree with TRBD1. Trimming at V came to 7 bases and at J to 4 bases, leaving 4 bases not matched to a gene. The CDR3 length is 12 residues. The germline gives CDR1 MDHEN, CDR2 SYDVKM. Written as DNA, the CDR3 is TGTGCCAGCACCGACAGGGAATACGAGCAGTACTTC. It yields the protein CASTDREYEQYF.

The chain recombines TRBV27 with TRBJ2-1, with 7 bases aligning to TRBD2. The trim removed 3 bases at V and 5 bases at J, leaving 7 bases unmatched. In germline, CDR1 is MNHEY, CDR2 SMNVEV (reference sequence). The CDR3 sequence is 15 residues long. The CDR3 sequence is CASSFPLAEHNEQFF. CDR3 bases: TGTGCCAGCAGTTTCCCCCTAGCGGAACACAATGAGCAGTTCTTC.

V gene TRBV7-9 combines with J gene TRBJ2-1, with unresolved D. The V gene lost 1 base and the J gene lost 4 bases, with 14 bases spanning the gap. The CDR3 runs to 16 residues. In germline, CDR1 is SEHNR, CDR2 FQNEAQ (reference sequence). The CDR3 DNA is TGTGCCAGCAGCTTAGATGTATTCCCTTTATACAATGAGCAGTTCTTC. This sequence encodes CASSLDVFPLYNEQFF.

The J gene is TRBJ2-7, the V gene TRBV27, with TRBD2 matching 7 bases. The CDR3 sequence is 15 residues long. The V gene end was trimmed by 7 bases and the J gene end by 2 bases; junction bases not matched to a gene: 11. CDR1 and CDR2 (germline): MNHEY, SMNVEV (reference sequence). The CDR3, as DNA: TGTGCCAGCACCCCCCGTGGACTAGGGCCCTACGAGCAGTACTTC. It encodes CASTPRGLGPYEQYF.

V usage is TRBV18 and J usage is TRBJ2-2, with TRBD1 matching 9 bases. Germline values: CDR1 KGHSH, CDR2 LQKENI. With 3 bases clipped from V and 6 bases from J, the junction kept 11 bases outside the gene matches. The CDR3 runs to 17 residues. The CDR3 region has the DNA TGTGCCAGCTCACCCTCCCTTCCGGGACAGGGACCCGGGGAGCTGTTTTTT. Its translation is CASSPSLPGQGPGELFF.

This clone was observed a single time. CDR3 loop: CASSKQGAGNEQYF. CDR3 bases: TGTGCCAGCAGCAAACAGGGGGCAGGGAATGAGCAGTACTTC. This chain connects TRBV5-4 to TRBJ2-7, with 9 bases aligning to TRBD1. Looked up from germline, CDR1 is SGHNT and CDR2 is YYREEE (reference sequence). This CDR3 spans 14 amino acids. Trimming took 4 bases from V and 7 from J; bases not matched to a gene: 9. The whole variable domain, filled in from reference TRBV5-4 and TRBJ2-7, reads ETGVTQSPTHLIKTRGQQVTLRCSSQSGHNTVSWYQQALGQGPQFIFQYYREEENGRGNFPPRFSGLQFPNYSSELNVNALELDDSALYLCASSKQGAGNEQYFGPGTRLTVT.

J is TRBJ1-2 and V is TRBV4-2; tentatively, D is TRBD1 (5 bases). CDR3 size: 15 residues. V was trimmed by 0 bases and J by 8 bases, leaving 16 bases between them. Germline V gives CDR1 LGHNA, CDR2 YNFKEQ. Here the CDR3 DNA reads TGTGCCAGCAGCCAAGATTCGAGGACGGGGGAAGGCTACACCTTC. It translates to CASSQDSRTGEGYTF.

The chain links TRBV28 to TRBJ2-3, with D hard to call. There are 12 residues in the CDR3. V was pared by 5 bases and J by 8 bases, with 11 bases between. Germline V gives CDR1 MDHEN, CDR2 SYDVKM. DNA for the CDR3: TGTGCCAGCAGTCACCAGAGGTTTACGCAGTATTTT. Its protein product is CASSHQRFTQYF.

The V and J genes are TRBV7-2 and TRBJ1-1; D call uncertain. Germline V gene lookup returns CDR1 SGHTA and CDR2 FQGNSA. With 2 bases removed from V and 1 base from J, the gap between germline ends came to 8 bases. This CDR3 has 14 amino acids. CDR3 bases: TGTGCCAGCAGCTTACAGGAAAGGAACACTGAAGCTTTCTTT. This encodes CASSLQERNTEAFF.

The chain is built from TRBV5-4 and TRBJ2-2; TRBD1 might be the D (6 bases). Trimming stripped 0 bases from V and 0 bases from J, with 9 bases between. Germline-derived CDR1 and CDR2 are SGHNT and YYREEE (reference sequence). There are 16 residues in the CDR3. CDR3 amino acids: CASSLEQGPNTGELFF. CDR3 in DNA: TGTGCCAGCAGCTTGGAACAGGGTCCGAACACCGGGGAGCTGTTTTTT.

The chain carries TRBV6-1 and TRBJ1-1, with D maybe TRBD1 (6 bases). The CDR3 totals 15 residues. Germline V gives CDR1 MNHNS, CDR2 SASEGT. The V end lost 5 bases, the J end lost 11 bases, and 24 bases lay between the germline ends. The CDR3 DNA reads TGTGCCAGCAGTCCGGAGGGCAGGGGTCGTTTGCGCGCTTTCTTT. Protein product: CASSPEGRGRLRAFF.

The chain is built from TRBV5-4 and TRBJ2-7; 8 bases line up with TRBD1. The CDR3 covers 16 residues. Looked up from germline, CDR1 is SGHNT and CDR2 is YYREEE (reference sequence). Trimming at V came to 0 bases and at J to 0 bases, leaving 5 bases not matched to a gene. This CDR3 is CASSLGGTGVSYEQYF. The DNA for the CDR3 is TGTGCCAGCAGCTTGGGGGGGACAGGCGTCTCCTACGAGCAGTACTTC.

The CDR3, as DNA: TGTGCCAGCAGTCCCGTAGGAGAGTTGGGTCAGCCCCAGCATTTT. Residues: CASSPVGELGQPQHF. The V gene is TRBV27, the J gene TRBJ1-5; no reliable D call. With 5 bases removed from V and 6 bases from J, the gap between germline ends came to 17 bases. The germline V gene encodes CDR1 MNHEY and CDR2 SMNVEV (reference sequence). CDR3 length: 15 amino acids.

The chain recombines TRBV5-4 with TRBJ1-1; TRBD1 matches 8 bases. The CDR3 is 13 amino acids. Germline loops: CDR1 SGHNT, CDR2 YYREEE (reference sequence). Unmatched junction bases numbered 2, after V lost 3 bases and J lost 4 bases. CDR3 sequence (DNA): TGTGCCAGCAGCTCGGACAGGGCCACTGAAGCTTTCTTT. The encoded protein is CASSSDRATEAFF. The whole variable domain, remainder taken from reference TRBV5-4 and TRBJ1-1, is ETGVTQSPTHLIKTRGQQVTLRCSSQSGHNTVSWYQQALGQGPQFIFQYYREEENGRGNFPPRFSGLQFPNYSSELNVNALELDDSALYLCASSSDRATEAFFGQGTRLTVV.

This clone was recorded once. Written as DNA, the CDR3 is TGTGCCTGGGGTGAAGATTCACCCCTCCACTTT. Its protein product is CAWGEDSPLHF. The rearrangement links TRBV30 to TRBJ1-6, with no clear D. The CDR3 is made up of 11 amino acids. Germline-derived CDR1 and CDR2 are GTSNPN and SVGIG (reference sequence). V was shortened by 5 bases and J by 8 bases, with 7 bases between the two germline ends.

The chain employs TRBV12-5 and TRBJ2-3; D possibly matches TRBD1 or TRBD2 (6 bases each). CDR3 length: 15 amino acids. Germline V gene data show CDR1 as LGHNT and CDR2 as FRNRAP. V was clipped by 2 bases and J by 6 bases, with 15 bases between them. The CDR3 spells CASGLLLRGGDTQYF. Here the CDR3 DNA reads TGTGCTAGTGGTTTGCTACTCCGAGGGGGGGATACGCAGTATTTT.

The J gene is TRBJ1-2, the V gene TRBV9, with D perhaps matching TRBD1 (6 bases). The V and J ends lost 4 bases and 3 bases respectively, with 10 bases between them. The CDR3 spans 13 residues. Germline V gives CDR1 SGDLS, CDR2 YYNGEE. The CDR3 is CASSNTGYYGYTF. The DNA for the CDR3 is TGTGCCAGCAGCAATACAGGGTACTATGGCTACACCTTC. Full variable domain (rest looked up from reference TRBV9 and TRBJ1-2): DSGVTQTPKHLITATGQRVTLRCSPRSGDLSVYWYQQSLDQGLQFLIQYYNGEERAKGNILERFSAQQFPDLHSELNLSSLELGDSALYFCASSNTGYYGYTFGSGTRLTVV.

The chain joins TRBV11-2 to TRBJ2-7; D might be TRBD1 or TRBD2, each matching 6 bases. There are 14 residues in the CDR3. V lost 5 bases and J 2 bases, leaving 13 bases between the germline ends. CDR1 SGHAT and CDR2 FQNNGV come from the germline V gene. The CDR3: CASSRARGAYEQYF. The CDR3 region has the DNA TGTGCCAGCAGCCGGGCGAGGGGGGCCTACGAGCAGTACTTC.

The chain has TRBV14 and TRBJ2-7; 8 bases fit TRBD1. The length of the CDR3 is 14 residues. The germline gives CDR1 SGHDN, CDR2 FVKESK. With 3 bases clipped from V and 7 bases from J, the junction kept 8 bases outside the gene matches. CDR3 coding DNA: TGTGCCAGCAGCCAGCGGACAGGGTTTCGGGAGCAGTACTTC. It yields the protein CASSQRTGFREQYF.

J is TRBJ2-2 and V is TRBV5-4; D gene ambiguous. The CDR3 totals 16 residues. Germline lookup yields CDR1 SGHNT and CDR2 YYREEE (reference sequence). With 2 bases removed from V and 3 bases from J, the gap between germline ends came to 14 bases. In nucleotides, the CDR3 is TGTGCCAGCAGCTTCAGGCTTGGGTCGGACACCGGGGAGCTGTTTTTT. Translation gives CASSFRLGSDTGELFF.